This TCR beta chain was sequenced during a study of T cell changes during pregnancy in multiple sclerosis. The table came from immunoSEQ multiplex PCR; TCRdb's copy has only in-frame clones and leaves some out. The sample consists of about 47,000 clones, about 91% of them appearing once. The CDR3 is 13 amino acids. With 3 bases removed from V and 4 bases from J, the gap between germline ends came to 6 bases. Germline values: CDR1 SGHTA, CDR2 FQGNSA. The sequencing here drew on peripheral blood, taken in the third trimester of pregnancy. This clonotype was sampled from a female donor with multiple sclerosis, enrolled in a pregnancy study. V usage is TRBV7-2 and J usage is TRBJ2-2, with D maybe TRBD2 (5 bases). The CDR3 protein is CASSFGGTGELFF. CDR3 sequence (DNA): TGTGCCAGCAGCTTCGGAGGCACCGGGGAGCTGTTTTTT.